The source of this TCR beta chain is a study of blood T cell repertoires in COVID-19. Study-wide background: Material from acute and convalescent COVID-19 was sourced from the United States, Italy and Spain. PBMCs, B-cell-depleted T cells, or T cells were the source of the cDNA or gDNA that made up the material.

The germline CDR1 and CDR2 sequences are SGDLS and YYNGEE. The ends lost 3 bases at V and 5 bases at J; junction bases unmatched: 3. This CDR3 spans 15 amino acids. Per the study methods: Quantification of nucleated cells was approximated via reference gene primer amplification. This table comes from immunoSEQ multiplex PCR, and its TCRdb copy is limited to in-frame clones, with some not included. The V and J calls and the clone size are those of that table, but D and trimming were determined from the DNA. The profile shows 90,000 or so clones, roughly 80% of them singletons. This clone came up a few times.

Sequences were obtained from peripheral blood. This sequence joins TRBV9 and TRBJ2-2; TRBD1 aligns across 11 bases. The TCR was taken from an elderly man with active or convalescent COVID-19. The CDR3 protein is CASSADRGRTGELFF. The CDR3 DNA follows: TGTGCCAGCAGCGCGGACAGGGGGCGTACCGGGGAGCTGTTTTTT.